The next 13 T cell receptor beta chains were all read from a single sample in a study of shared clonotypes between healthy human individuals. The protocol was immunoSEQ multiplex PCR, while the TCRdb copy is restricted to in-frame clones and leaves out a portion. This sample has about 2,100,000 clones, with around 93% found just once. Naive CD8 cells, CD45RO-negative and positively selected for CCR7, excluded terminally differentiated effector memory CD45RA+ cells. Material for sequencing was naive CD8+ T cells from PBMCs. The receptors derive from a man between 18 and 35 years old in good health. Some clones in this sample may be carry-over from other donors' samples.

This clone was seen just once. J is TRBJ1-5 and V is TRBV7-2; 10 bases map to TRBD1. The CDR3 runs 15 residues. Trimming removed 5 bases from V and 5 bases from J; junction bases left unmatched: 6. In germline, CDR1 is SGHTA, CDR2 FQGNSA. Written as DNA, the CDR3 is TGTGCCAGCAGCGTCGCGGACAGGGGGGATCAGCCCCAGCATTTT. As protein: CASSVADRGDQPQHF. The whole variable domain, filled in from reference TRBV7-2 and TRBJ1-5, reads GAGVSQSPSNKVTEKGKDVELRCDPISGHTALYWYRQSLGQGLEFLIYFQGNSAPDKSGLPSDRFSAERTGGSVSTLTIQRTQQEDSAVYLCASSVADRGDQPQHFGDGTRLSIL.

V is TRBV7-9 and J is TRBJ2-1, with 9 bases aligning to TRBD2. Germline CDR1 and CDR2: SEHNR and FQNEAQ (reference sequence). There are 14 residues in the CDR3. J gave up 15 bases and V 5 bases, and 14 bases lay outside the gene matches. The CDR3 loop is CASSLLAGRPSGFF. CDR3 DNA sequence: TGTGCCAGCAGCCTACTAGCGGGTAGACCGTCGGGGTTCTTC.

The CDR3 protein is CATRGRGGETQYF. The DNA for the CDR3 is TGTGCCACCAGGGGGAGAGGAGGAGAGACCCAGTACTTC. The rearrangement links TRBV15 to TRBJ2-5; D is perhaps TRBD2 (5 bases). This CDR3 contains 13 residues. The V end lost 6 bases, the J end lost 4 bases, and 12 bases lay between the germline ends. CDR1 and CDR2 from the germline V gene are LNHNV and YYDKDF (reference sequence). Variable domain in full (rest from reference TRBV15 and TRBJ2-5): DAMVIQNPRYQVTQFGKPVTLSCSQTLNHNVMYWYQQKSSQAPKLLFHYYDKDFNNEADTPDNFQSRRPNTSFCFLDIRSPGLGDTAMYLCATRGRGGETQYFGPGTRLLVL.

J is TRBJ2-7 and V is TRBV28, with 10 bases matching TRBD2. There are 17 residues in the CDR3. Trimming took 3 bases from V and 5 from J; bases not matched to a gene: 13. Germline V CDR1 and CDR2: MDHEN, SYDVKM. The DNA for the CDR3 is TGTGCCAGCAGTTTCACATCACGTAGCGGGGGGTTCGACGAGCAGTACTTC. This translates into CASSFTSRSGGFDEQYF.

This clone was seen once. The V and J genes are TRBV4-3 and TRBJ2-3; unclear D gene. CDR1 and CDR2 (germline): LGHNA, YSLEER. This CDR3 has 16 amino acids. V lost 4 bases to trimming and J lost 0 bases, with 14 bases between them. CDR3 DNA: TGCGCCAGCAGCCCAAATTTCGCACAGAGCACAGATACGCAGTATTTT. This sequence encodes CASSPNFAQSTDTQYF.

CDR3 nucleotide sequence: TGTGCCAGCAGTGAACTAGTAACTAATCAGCCCCAGCATTTT. This translates into CASSELVTNQPQHF. This rearrangement joins TRBV6-1 to TRBJ1-5, with D hard to call. V was clipped by 2 bases and J by 4 bases, with 9 bases between them. The germline gives CDR1 MNHNS, CDR2 SASEGT. This CDR3 comprises 14 residues.

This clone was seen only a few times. CDR3 DNA sequence: TGTGCCAGCAGCGGGCGGGGGGAGTTGGGCAATCAGCCCCAGCATTTT. Amino acid sequence: CASSGRGELGNQPQHF. This chain uses TRBV27 with TRBJ1-5; D perhaps matches TRBD1 (5 bases). Germline V gene sequence: CDR1 MNHEY, CDR2 SMNVEV (reference sequence). Deletions cut 6 bases from V and 2 bases from J, with 17 bases between. The CDR3 loop spans 16 amino acids.

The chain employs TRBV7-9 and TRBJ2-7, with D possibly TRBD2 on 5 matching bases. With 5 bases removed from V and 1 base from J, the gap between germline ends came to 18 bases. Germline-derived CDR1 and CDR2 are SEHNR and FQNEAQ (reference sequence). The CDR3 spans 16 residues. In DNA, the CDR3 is TGTGCCAGCAGCCCAGAGGGTGGTAGCCTATCCTACGAGCAGTACTTC. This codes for CASSPEGGSLSYEQYF.

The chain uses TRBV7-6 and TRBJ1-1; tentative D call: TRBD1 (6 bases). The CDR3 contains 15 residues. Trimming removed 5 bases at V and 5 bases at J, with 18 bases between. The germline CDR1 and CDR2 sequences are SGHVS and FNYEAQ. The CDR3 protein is CASSQGDRTGTEAFF. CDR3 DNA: TGTGCCAGCAGCCAAGGCGACAGGACTGGGACTGAAGCTTTCTTT.

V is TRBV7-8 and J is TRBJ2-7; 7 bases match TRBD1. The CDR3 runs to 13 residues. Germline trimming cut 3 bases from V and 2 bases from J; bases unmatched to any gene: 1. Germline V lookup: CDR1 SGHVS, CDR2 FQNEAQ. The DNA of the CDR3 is TGTGCCAGCAGCTTCGGGACAGCCTACGAGCAGTACTTC. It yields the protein CASSFGTAYEQYF.

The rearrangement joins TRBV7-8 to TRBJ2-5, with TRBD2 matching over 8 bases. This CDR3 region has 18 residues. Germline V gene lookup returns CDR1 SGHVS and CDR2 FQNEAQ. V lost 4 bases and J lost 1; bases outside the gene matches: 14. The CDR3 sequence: CASSWDREGEGVQETQYF. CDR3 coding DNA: TGTGCCAGCAGCTGGGACCGGGAGGGGGAGGGTGTCCAAGAGACCCAGTACTTC.

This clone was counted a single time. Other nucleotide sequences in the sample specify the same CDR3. The CDR3 coding sequence is TGTGCCAGCAGTTTATTACGGGGGGATCAGCCCCAGCATTTT. Encoded protein: CASSLLRGDQPQHF. This chain uses TRBV27 with TRBJ1-5; a weak D match, TRBD1 (5 bases). There are 14 residues in the CDR3. Deletions cut 1 base from V and 5 bases from J, with 9 bases between. Per germline, CDR1 MNHEY and CDR2 SMNVEV (reference sequence).

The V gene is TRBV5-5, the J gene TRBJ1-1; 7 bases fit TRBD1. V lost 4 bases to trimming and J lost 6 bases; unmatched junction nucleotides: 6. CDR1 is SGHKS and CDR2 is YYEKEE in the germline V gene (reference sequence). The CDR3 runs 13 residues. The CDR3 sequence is CASSTNRGAEAFF. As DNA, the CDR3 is TGTGCCAGCAGCACAAACAGGGGAGCTGAAGCTTTCTTT.